The 5 T cell receptor beta chains given below trace back to one sample, sequenced in a study of TIL therapy for anti-PD-1-resistant metastatic lung cancer. Time point here: pre-treatment sample, taken before nivolumab and TIL therapy. This was the immunoSEQ v3 assay. TCRdb's table, derived via immunoSEQ multiplex PCR, lists solely in-frame clones and lacks some. The sample contains about 55,000 clones, about 81% of which appear only once. Sequences were derived from blood, sampled at baseline. The receptors were gathered from a person aged 30 to 80 with non-small cell lung cancer.

The chain joins TRBV6-6 to TRBJ2-1, with TRBD2 identical over 8 bases. Germline V CDR1 and CDR2: MNHNY, SVGAGI (reference sequence). The CDR3 has 16 amino acids. Trimming cost V 5 bases and J 0 bases; bases outside gene matches: 6. The CDR3 DNA reads as TGTGCCAGCAGTATCGGGGGGGCCAGCTCCTACAATGAGCAGTTCTTC. Translating gives CASSIGGASSYNEQFF.

The chain employs TRBV5-4 and TRBJ1-1; no clear D gene. The CDR3 extends over 13 amino acids. Trimming cost V 3 bases and J 4 bases, with 10 bases left between them. The germline V gene encodes CDR1 SGHNT and CDR2 YYREEE (reference sequence). This CDR3 is CASSYFGPTEAFF. CDR3 DNA: TGTGCCAGCAGCTACTTTGGGCCCACTGAAGCTTTCTTT.

The rearrangement links TRBV5-1 to TRBJ1-6, with no clear D. This CDR3 contains 16 residues. With 1 base removed from V and 7 bases from J, the gap between germline ends came to 15 bases. Germline CDR1 is SGHRS and CDR2 is YFSETQ. CDR3 in amino acids: CASSLLGKAENSPLHF. The CDR3 DNA follows: TGCGCCAGCAGCTTGTTAGGGAAGGCGGAAAATTCACCCCTCCACTTT. Complete variable domain (other parts from reference TRBV5-1 and TRBJ1-6): KAGVTQTPRYLIKTRGQQVTLSCSPISGHRSVSWYQQTPGQGLQFLFEYFSETQRNKGNFPGRFSGRQFSNSRSEMNVSTLELGDSALYLCASSLLGKAENSPLHFGNGTRLTVT.

This rearrangement joins TRBV7-2 to TRBJ2-1; TRBD2 agrees at 11 bases. The trim removed 5 bases at V and 5 bases at J, leaving 8 bases unmatched. The germline CDR1 and CDR2 sequences are SGHTA and FQGNSA. The CDR3 loop spans 16 amino acids. CDR3 nucleotide sequence: TGTGCCAGCAGCCGCGGGACTAGCGGATACCACAATGAGCAGTTCTTC. Its protein product is CASSRGTSGYHNEQFF.

This clone has a handful of counts. The V gene is TRBV11-3, the J gene TRBJ2-1; D is perhaps TRBD2 (5 bases). Trimming cost V 5 bases and J 8 bases, with 16 bases left between them. The germline V gene encodes CDR1 SGHNT and CDR2 YENEEA. The CDR3 loop spans 14 amino acids. CDR3 residues: CASSPPAPGDEQFF. The CDR3 coding sequence is TGTGCCAGCAGCCCACCCGCACCCGGGGATGAGCAGTTCTTC.